This TCR beta chain comes out of a study of glioma-infiltrating T cells. The study, taken as a whole, reports: CDR3 overlap between tissue and blood was very small. Tissue-blood divergence was below expectation in non-neoplastic patients, above in gliomas.

The iRepertoire nested amplicon-rescue multiplex PCR amplified TCR alpha and beta CDR3s from RNA. One-step reverse transcription and amplification started from approximately 100-400 ng of tissue mRNA or PBMC total RNA. TCRdb ran MiXCR on the multiplex PCR reads and lists one entry per CDR3 protein. The table lists under 150,000 distinct CDR3 sequences, about 25% of them singletons. Unmatched junction bases numbered 5, after V lost 5 bases and J lost 7 bases. The CDR3 runs to 14 residues. Germline V CDR1 and CDR2: DFQATT, SNEGSKA (reference sequence). This clonotype was counted many times. The antigen is unknown.

Sequenced sample: glioma tissue, nonneoplastic brain tissue, or PBMCs (not recorded which). V gene TRBV20-1 combines with J gene TRBJ2-1, with 13 positions matching TRBD2. The sequence was obtained from a human donor with low-grade glioma or glioblastoma, undergoing nonglioma brain surgery, or in good health (not recorded which). CDR3 DNA sequence: TGCAGTGCTCCGGGACTAGCGGGGAGGAATGAGCAGTTCTTC. Translating gives CSAPGLAGRNEQFF.